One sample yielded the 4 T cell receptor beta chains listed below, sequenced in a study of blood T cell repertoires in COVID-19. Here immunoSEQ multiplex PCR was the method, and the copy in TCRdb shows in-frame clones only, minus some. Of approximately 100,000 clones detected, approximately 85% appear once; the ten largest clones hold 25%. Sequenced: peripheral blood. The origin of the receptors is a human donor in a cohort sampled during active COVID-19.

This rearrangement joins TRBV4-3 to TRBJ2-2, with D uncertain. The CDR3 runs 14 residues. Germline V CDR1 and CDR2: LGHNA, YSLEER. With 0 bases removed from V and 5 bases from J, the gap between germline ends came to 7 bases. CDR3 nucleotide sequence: TGCGCCAGCAGCCAAGATGTCGGGACCGGGGAGCTGTTTTTT. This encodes CASSQDVGTGELFF.

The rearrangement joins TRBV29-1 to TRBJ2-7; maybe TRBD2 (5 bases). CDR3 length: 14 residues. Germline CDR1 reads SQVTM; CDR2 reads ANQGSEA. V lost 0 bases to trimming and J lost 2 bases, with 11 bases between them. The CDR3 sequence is CSVEDSRGTYEQYF. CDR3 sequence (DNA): TGCAGCGTTGAAGATAGTAGAGGGACCTACGAGCAGTACTTC.

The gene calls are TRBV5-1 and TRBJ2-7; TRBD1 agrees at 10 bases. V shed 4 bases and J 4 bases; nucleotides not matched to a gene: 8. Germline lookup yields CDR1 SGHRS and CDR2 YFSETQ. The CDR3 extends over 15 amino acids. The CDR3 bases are TGCGCCAGCAGCGCCCAGGGACAGGGGAGTTACGAGCAGTACTTC. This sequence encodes CASSAQGQGSYEQYF.

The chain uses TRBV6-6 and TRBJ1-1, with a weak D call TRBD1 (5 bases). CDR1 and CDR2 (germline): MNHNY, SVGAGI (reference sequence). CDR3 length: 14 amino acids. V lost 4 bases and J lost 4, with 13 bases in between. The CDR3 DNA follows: TGTGCCAGCAGTTTTGGCGGGGGGGGCACTGAAGCTTTCTTT. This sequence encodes CASSFGGGGTEAFF.